The TCR beta chain described here comes from a study of cytomegalovirus exposure and HLA in healthy donors. Study observations and caveats: Compared with the roughly 700-donor mean, an Asian-associated ancestry cluster reportedly had fewer N-insertions, according to a later analysis. It was reported that TCR beta sequences correctly inferred the HLA-A and HLA-B alleles for most subjects. In a later analysis, TCR beta V- and J-gene trimming showed a link to a missense DCLRE1C variant.

Germline V gives CDR1 MNHEY, CDR2 SMNVEV (reference sequence). There are 15 residues in the CDR3. PCR amplification relied on 60 Vbeta primers (plus 13 Jbeta primers). The assay was immunoSEQ multiplex PCR, and TCRdb's table has in-frame clones only and misses some. The sample has over 150,000 clones; 68% are singletons. Comment on this clone: The antigen remains undetermined. A read error may produce the germline difference seen at one junction end.

The J gene is TRBJ1-2, the V gene TRBV27, with D possibly TRBD1 on 6 matching bases. The clonotype was recovered from a woman aged 40 to 50 in good health and CMV-seropositive. Sequenced: PBMCs. CDR3 coding DNA: TGTGCCAGCAGTTCTCCCGGGAGGGGGGTCTATGGCTACCCCTTC. Translated: CASSSPGRGVYGYPF.